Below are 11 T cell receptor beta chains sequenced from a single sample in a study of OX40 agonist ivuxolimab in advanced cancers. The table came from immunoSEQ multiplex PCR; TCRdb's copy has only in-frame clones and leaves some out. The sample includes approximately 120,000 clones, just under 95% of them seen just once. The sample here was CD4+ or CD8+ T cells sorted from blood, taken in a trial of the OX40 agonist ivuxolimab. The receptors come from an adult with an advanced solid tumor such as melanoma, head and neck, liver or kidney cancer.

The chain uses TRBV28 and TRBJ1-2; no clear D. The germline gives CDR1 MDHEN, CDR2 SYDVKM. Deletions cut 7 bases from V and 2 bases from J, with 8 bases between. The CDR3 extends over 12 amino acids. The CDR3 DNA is TGTGCCAGCATTAAACAGAACTATGGCTACACCTTC. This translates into CASIKQNYGYTF.

The CDR3 is CASSSDGTWGYTF. The CDR3 DNA sequence: TGCGCCAGCAGCTCCGACGGAACCTGGGGCTACACCTTC. This chain connects TRBV5-1 to TRBJ1-2; D call uncertain. The CDR3 spans 13 residues. The V gene's germline CDR1 is SGHRS and CDR2 YFSETQ. Trimming stripped 3 bases from V and 8 bases from J, with 14 bases between.

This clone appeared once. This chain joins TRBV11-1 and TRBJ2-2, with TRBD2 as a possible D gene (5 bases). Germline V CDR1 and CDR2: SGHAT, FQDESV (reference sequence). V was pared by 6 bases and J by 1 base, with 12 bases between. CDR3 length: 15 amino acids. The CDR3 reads CASSGSLGNTGELFF. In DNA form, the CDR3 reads TGTGCCAGCAGTGGGAGTCTGGGGAACACCGGGGAGCTGTTTTTT.

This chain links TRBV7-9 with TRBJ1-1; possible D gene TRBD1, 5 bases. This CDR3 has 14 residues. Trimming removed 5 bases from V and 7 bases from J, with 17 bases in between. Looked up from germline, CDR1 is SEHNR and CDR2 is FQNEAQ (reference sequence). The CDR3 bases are TGTGCCAGCAGCCGGAGGGACGGCCTTAGTGAAGCTTTCTTT. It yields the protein CASSRRDGLSEAFF.

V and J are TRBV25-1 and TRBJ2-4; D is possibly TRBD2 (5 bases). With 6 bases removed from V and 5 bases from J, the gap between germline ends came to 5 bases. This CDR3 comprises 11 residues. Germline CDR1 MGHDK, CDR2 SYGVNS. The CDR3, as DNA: TGTGCCAGCAGGGAGGAAAACATTCAGTACTTC. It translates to CASREENIQYF.

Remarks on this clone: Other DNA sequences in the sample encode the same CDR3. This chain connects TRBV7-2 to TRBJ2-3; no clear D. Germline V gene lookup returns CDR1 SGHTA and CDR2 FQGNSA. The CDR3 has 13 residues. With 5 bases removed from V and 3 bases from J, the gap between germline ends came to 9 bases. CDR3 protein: CASSPGGTDTQYF. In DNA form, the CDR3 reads TGTGCCAGCAGCCCTGGTGGGACAGATACGCAGTATTTT. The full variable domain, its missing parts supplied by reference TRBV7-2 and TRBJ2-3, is GAGVSQSPSNKVTEKGKDVELRCDPISGHTALYWYRQSLGQGLEFLIYFQGNSAPDKSGLPSDRFSAERTGGSVSTLTIQRTQQEDSAVYLCASSPGGTDTQYFGPGTRLTVL.

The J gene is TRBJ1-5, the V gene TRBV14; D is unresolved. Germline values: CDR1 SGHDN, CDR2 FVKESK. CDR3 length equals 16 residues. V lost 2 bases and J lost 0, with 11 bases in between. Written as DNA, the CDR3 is TGTGCCAGCAGCCAACGGGAGGAGTATAGCAATCAGCCCCAGCATTTT. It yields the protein CASSQREEYSNQPQHF.

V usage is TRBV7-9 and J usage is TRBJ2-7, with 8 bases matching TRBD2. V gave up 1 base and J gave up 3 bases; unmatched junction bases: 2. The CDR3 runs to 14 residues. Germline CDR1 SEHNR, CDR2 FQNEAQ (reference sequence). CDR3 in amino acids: CASSLGAGDYEQYF. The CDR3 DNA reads TGTGCCAGCAGCTTAGGAGCGGGAGACTACGAGCAGTACTTC.

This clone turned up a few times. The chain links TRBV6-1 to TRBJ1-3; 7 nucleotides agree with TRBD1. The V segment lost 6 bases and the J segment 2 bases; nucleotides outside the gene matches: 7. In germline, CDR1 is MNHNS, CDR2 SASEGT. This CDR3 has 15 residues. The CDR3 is CASSDTGVAGNTIYF. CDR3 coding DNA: TGTGCCAGCAGCGATACAGGGGTGGCTGGAAACACCATATATTTT.

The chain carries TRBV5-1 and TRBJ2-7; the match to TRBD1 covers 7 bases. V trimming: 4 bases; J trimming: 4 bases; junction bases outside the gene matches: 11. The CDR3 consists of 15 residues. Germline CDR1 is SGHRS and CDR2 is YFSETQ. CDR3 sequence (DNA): TGCGCCAGCAGCCATCTCGACAGGGTTAGTTACGAGCAGTACTTC. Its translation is CASSHLDRVSYEQYF.

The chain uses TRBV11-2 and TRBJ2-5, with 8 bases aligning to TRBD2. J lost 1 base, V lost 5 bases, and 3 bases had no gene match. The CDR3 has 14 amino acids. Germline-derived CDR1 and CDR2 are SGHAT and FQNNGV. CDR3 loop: CASSPTSAQETQYF. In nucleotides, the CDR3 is TGTGCCAGCAGCCCGACTAGCGCCCAAGAGACCCAGTACTTC.